Presented here are 29 T cell receptor beta chains from one specimen sequenced in a study of Ad26.COV2.S vaccination and SARS-CoV-2 variants. The sample's treatment: about 20 received Ad26.COV2.S at low or high dose, single or two shots; 5 received placebo; per-sample allocation not given. Specimen acquisition occurred on day 63 following the initial vaccine or placebo injection. Produced via immunoSEQ multiplex PCR; TCRdb's table is partial and in-frame only. Of roughly 350,000 clones listed, around 87% were seen once; the top ten hold around 3.7%. The sample here was peripheral blood, taken in a trial of Ad26.COV2.S vaccine versus placebo. These TCRs come from a person aged 18-65 years who received the Ad26.COV2.S COVID-19 vaccine or a placebo.

This CDR3 reads CASSIGAGHPGETQYF. DNA for the CDR3: TGTGCCAGCAGCATCGGGGCCGGACATCCGGGCGAGACCCAGTACTTC. The genes are TRBV11-3 and TRBJ2-5; D is possibly TRBD1 or TRBD2 (5 bases each). Germline V gene lookup returns CDR1 SGHNT and CDR2 YENEEA. The CDR3 is made up of 16 amino acids. V lost 5 bases and J lost 5, with 21 bases in between.

The chain has TRBV10-3 and TRBJ2-7, with TRBD1 matching 7 bases. V lost 5 bases and J lost 7; bases outside the gene matches: 11. This CDR3 is 14 amino acids long. Germline CDR1 is ENHRY and CDR2 is SYGVKD. This CDR3 is CAISPDRAPGEQYF. The CDR3 coding sequence is TGTGCCATCAGTCCCGACAGGGCCCCCGGGGAGCAGTACTTC.

The chain recombines TRBV4-1 with TRBJ2-7, with 9 bases that match TRBD1. The V gene end was trimmed by 2 bases and the J gene end by 4 bases; junction bases not matched to a gene: 12. Germline loops: CDR1 MGHRA, CDR2 YSYEKL. CDR3 length: 17 amino acids. This CDR3 reads CASSQRVTRQGGYEQYF. The CDR3, as DNA: TGCGCCAGCAGCCAACGTGTAACGAGACAGGGGGGTTACGAGCAGTACTTC.

This chain joins TRBV5-6 and TRBJ1-1; D may be TRBD1 (5 bases). Deletions cut 2 bases from V and 1 base from J, with 15 bases between. Per germline, CDR1 SGHDT and CDR2 YYEEEE. The CDR3 is 16 amino acids. CDR3 amino acids: CASSFLAGSGNTEAFF. DNA of the CDR3: TGTGCCAGCAGCTTTCTCGCAGGGTCAGGGAACACTGAAGCTTTCTTT.

The CDR3 DNA reads as TGTGCCAGCAGCTTGAGGCCCGGGGCAGGGGGCCGAGGCTCCTACGAGCAGTACTTC. Translated, it gives CASSLRPGAGGRGSYEQYF. The chain couples TRBV5-8 to TRBJ2-7, with 8 bases that match TRBD1. The J segment lost 0 bases and the V segment lost 1 base, leaving 15 bases of the junction unmatched. CDR1 and CDR2 from the germline V gene are SGHTS and YDEGEE. This CDR3 is built from 19 residues. Drawing the rest from reference TRBV5-8 and TRBJ2-7, the complete variable domain is EAGVTQSPTHLIKTRGQQATLRCSPISGHTSVYWYQQALGLGLQFLLWYDEGEERNRGNFPPRFSGRQFPNYSSELNVNALELEDSALYLCASSLRPGAGGRGSYEQYFGPGTRLTVT.

This clone came up a few times. The chain links TRBV11-2 to TRBJ2-7; tentative D call: TRBD1 (6 bases). Trimming removed 4 bases at V and 2 bases at J, with 12 bases between. CDR1 SGHAT and CDR2 FQNNGV come from the germline V gene. The CDR3 contains 14 residues. Here the CDR3 reads CASSSLTGTYEQYF. In DNA, the CDR3 is TGTGCCAGCAGCTCCCTTACAGGGACCTACGAGCAGTACTTC.

This clone has a handful of counts. The chain joins TRBV7-9 to TRBJ2-7; the match to TRBD1 covers 9 bases. From germline, CDR1 is SEHNR and CDR2 FQNEAQ (reference sequence). Unmatched junction bases numbered 6, after V lost 6 bases and J lost 3 bases. CDR3 size: 14 residues. CDR3 loop: CASRSGDRDYEQYF. The CDR3 bases are TGTGCCAGCAGGTCGGGGGACAGGGACTACGAGCAGTACTTC.

Notes on this clone: The sample contains more than one DNA sequence encoding this CDR3. This chain uses TRBV9 with TRBJ2-7; the match to TRBD1 covers 7 bases. After removal of 3 bases from V and 0 bases from J, the junction contained 3 bases not matched to a gene. The CDR3 runs 14 residues. The V gene's germline CDR1 is SGDLS and CDR2 YYNGEE. CDR3 region: CASSGRDSSYEQYF. CDR3 DNA: TGTGCCAGCAGCGGCCGGGACAGCTCCTACGAGCAGTACTTC.

This clone showed up just a few times. The V gene is TRBV18, the J gene TRBJ1-5, with a tentative D call TRBD1 (5 bases). Per germline, CDR1 KGHSH and CDR2 LQKENI. The CDR3 covers 14 residues. V lost 5 bases, J lost 0 bases, and 8 bases lay in between. CDR3 protein: CASSRQLSNQPQHF. DNA of the CDR3: TGTGCCAGCTCAAGACAGCTTAGCAATCAGCCCCAGCATTTT.

The rearrangement uses TRBV7-8 and TRBJ2-6; D not certain. The CDR3 has 13 amino acids. CDR1 and CDR2 (germline): SGHVS, FQNEAQ. V lost 0 bases and J lost 3, with 0 bases in between. The CDR3 spells CASSLAGANVLTF. The CDR3 DNA is TGTGCCAGCAGCTTAGCTGGGGCCAACGTCCTGACTTTC.

The chain uses TRBV19 and TRBJ2-4, with 7 bases fitting TRBD2. Germline trimming cut 8 bases from V and 3 bases from J; bases unmatched to any gene: 16. Looked up from germline, CDR1 is LNHDA and CDR2 is SQIVND (reference sequence). CDR3 size: 17 residues. The CDR3 sequence: CASGRGGPGGVKNIQYF. Written as DNA, the CDR3 is TGTGCCAGTGGACGTGGAGGACCGGGAGGAGTCAAAAACATTCAGTACTTC. The full variable domain, its missing parts supplied by reference TRBV19 and TRBJ2-4, is DGGITQSPKYLFRKEGQNVTLSCEQNLNHDAMYWYRQDPGQGLRLIYYSQIVNDFQKGDIAEGYSVSREKKESFPLTVTSAQKNPTAFYLCASGRGGPGGVKNIQYFGAGTRLSVL.

As concerns this clone: Other DNA sequences in this specimen translate into the identical CDR3. The rearrangement uses TRBV5-1 and TRBJ2-3; unclear D gene. Per the germline V gene, CDR1 is SGHRS and CDR2 is YFSETQ. The CDR3 has 12 amino acids. Trimming shortened V by 1 base and J by 2 bases, and 2 bases separated the two germline ends. DNA of the CDR3: TGCGCCAGCAGCTTGCACACAGATACGCAGTATTTT. Protein: CASSLHTDTQYF.

This sequence joins TRBV5-5 and TRBJ1-4; 7 bases match TRBD1. J gave up 6 bases and V 5 bases, and 4 bases lay outside the gene matches. Germline assignment: CDR1 SGHKS and CDR2 YYEKEE (reference sequence). This CDR3 spans 13 amino acids. The CDR3 nucleotides are TGTGCCAGCAGTACCACAGGGGATGAAAAACTGTTTTTT. This translates into CASSTTGDEKLFF.

The chain has TRBV14 and TRBJ2-7; D gene unclear. V was shortened by 5 bases and J by 2 bases, with 16 bases between the two germline ends. Germline V CDR1 and CDR2: SGHDN, FVKESK. This CDR3 is 15 amino acids long. The DNA of the CDR3 is TGTGCCAGCAGCTTATGGGCCAGCAACCCCTACGAGCAGTACTTC. This translates into CASSLWASNPYEQYF.

The chain recombines TRBV18 with TRBJ1-2, with TRBD1 matching 7 bases. The V gene end was trimmed by 3 bases and the J gene end by 4 bases; junction bases not matched to a gene: 5. Germline V gene sequence: CDR1 KGHSH, CDR2 LQKENI. The CDR3 spans 14 residues. This chain's CDR3 is CASSPSDRTYGYTF. In DNA form, the CDR3 reads TGTGCCAGCTCACCCTCGGACAGGACCTATGGCTACACCTTC.

The V gene is TRBV3-1 (or the pseudogene TRBV3-2), the J gene TRBJ1-4, with D unclear. CDR3 length: 15 residues. Germline values: CDR1 LGHDT, CDR2 YNNKEL (reference sequence). The ends were cut back, 4 bases at V and 4 bases at J, with 13 bases in the middle. The CDR3 reads CASSPGGSFNEKLFF. Here the CDR3 DNA reads TGTGCCAGCAGCCCTGGAGGAAGCTTTAATGAAAAACTGTTTTTT.

This clone was found once. Other DNA sequences from this sample encode an identical CDR3 as well. V and J are TRBV6-5 and TRBJ1-1; a possible D gene is TRBD1 (5 bases). The CDR3 is 13 residues long. The germline V and J ends were trimmed by 6 bases and 1 base, with 9 bases remaining between them. CDR1 MNHEY and CDR2 SVGAGI come from the germline V gene. The CDR3 region has the DNA TGTGCCAGCAGCTCAGGACAGAACACTGAAGCTTTCTTT. Its protein is CASSSGQNTEAFF.

The CDR3 loop reads CASWDKGSYEQYF. CDR3 DNA sequence: TGCGCCAGCTGGGACAAAGGCTCCTACGAGCAGTACTTC. This rearrangement joins TRBV5-1 to TRBJ2-7; a possible D gene is TRBD1 (6 bases). V gave up 7 bases and J gave up 0 bases, with 11 bases separating them. Germline V CDR1 and CDR2: SGHRS, YFSETQ. The CDR3 contains 13 residues.

The J gene is TRBJ2-3, the V gene TRBV9; weak D call: TRBD2 (5 bases). V shed 0 bases and J shed 0 bases, with 8 bases lying between them. CDR3 length: 15 amino acids. Germline assignment: CDR1 SGDLS and CDR2 YYNGEE. CDR3 sequence (DNA): TGTGCCAGCAGCGTAGAGAGGGTAAGCACAGATACGCAGTATTTT. This translates into CASSVERVSTDTQYF.

J is TRBJ1-1 and V is TRBV14, with D possibly matching TRBD1 (5 bases). The CDR3 consists of 16 residues. Germline V gene sequence: CDR1 SGHDN, CDR2 FVKESK. V shed 2 bases and J shed 2 bases, with 15 bases lying between them. The CDR3 region is CASSQPWAGQNTEAFF. The CDR3 region has the DNA TGTGCCAGCAGCCAACCCTGGGCAGGACAAAACACTGAAGCTTTCTTT. Supplemented by reference TRBV14 and TRBJ1-1, the full variable domain reads EAGVTQFPSHSVIEKGQTVTLRCDPISGHDNLYWYRRVMGKEIKFLLHFVKESKQDESGMPNNRFLAERTGGTYSTLKVQPAELEDSGVYFCASSQPWAGQNTEAFFGQGTRLTVV.

The chain recombines TRBV5-8 with TRBJ2-3; D perhaps matches TRBD1 (5 bases). The V gene lost 3 bases and the J gene lost 0 bases, with 8 bases spanning the gap. This CDR3 comprises 14 residues. Germline V gene data show CDR1 as SGHTS and CDR2 as YDEGEE. Here the CDR3 DNA reads TGTGCCAGCAGCTCAGGGAAAAGCACAGATACGCAGTATTTT. This translates into CASSSGKSTDTQYF.

The DNA of the CDR3 is TGTGCCAGCCTACAGGAGGGTTATTCACCCCTCCACTTT. As protein: CASLQEGYSPLHF. The chain links TRBV2 to TRBJ1-6; maybe TRBD1 (5 bases). Trimming left V 8 bases short and J 8 bases short, with 13 bases between. The CDR3 is 13 amino acids. Germline lookup yields CDR1 SNHLY and CDR2 FYNNEI.

The J gene is TRBJ1-2, the V gene TRBV2; no clear D gene. With 5 bases removed from V and 4 bases from J, the gap between germline ends came to 11 bases. The CDR3 contains 13 residues. CDR1 and CDR2 from the germline V gene are SNHLY and FYNNEI. The CDR3 nucleotides read TGTGCCAGCAGTCCAACGGATACCTATGGCTACACCTTC. It is translated as CASSPTDTYGYTF.

The chain joins TRBV4-2 to TRBJ1-2; D is unresolved. The V and J ends lost 1 base and 6 bases respectively, with 3 bases between them. The germline V gene encodes CDR1 LGHNA and CDR2 YNFKEQ. This CDR3 has 11 amino acids. This CDR3 reads CASSQVDGYTF. The CDR3 nucleotides read TGTGCCAGCAGCCAAGTGGATGGCTACACCTTC.

This chain links TRBV7-9 with TRBJ2-7; 11 bases match TRBD1. The CDR3 covers 15 residues. Germline trimming cut 5 bases from V and 4 bases from J; bases unmatched to any gene: 7. Germline CDR1 and CDR2: SEHNR and FQNEAQ (reference sequence). The CDR3 DNA reads as TGTGCCAGCAGCCCAGTGGGGACAGGGGGTTACGAGCAGTACTTC. As protein: CASSPVGTGGYEQYF.

This rearrangement joins TRBV4-3 to TRBJ2-1; D is unresolved. Between the trimmed V and J ends, which lost 1 base and 6 bases, there was a span of 13 bases. Germline loops: CDR1 LGHNA, CDR2 YSLEER. The CDR3 has 15 residues. In DNA, the CDR3 is TGCGCCAGCAGCCAAGGGGGATGGGAACCCAATGAGCAGTTCTTC. Translating it yields CASSQGGWEPNEQFF.

This clone was observed a handful of times. The same CDR3 can be traced to other DNA sequences in this sample. The gene calls are TRBV7-2 and TRBJ2-2; the D is unclear. V was trimmed by 0 bases and J by 6 bases, leaving 8 bases between them. This CDR3 contains 14 residues. Looked up from germline, CDR1 is SGHTA and CDR2 is FQGNSA. Here the CDR3 DNA reads TGTGCCAGCAGCTTAGCCCCTAGGGCCGGGGAGCTGTTTTTT. Its translation is CASSLAPRAGELFF.

The V gene is TRBV5-4, the J gene TRBJ2-5, with TRBD2 matching 9 bases. The V gene's germline CDR1 is SGHNT and CDR2 YYREEE (reference sequence). This CDR3 is built from 15 residues. The V gene end was trimmed by 0 bases and the J gene end by 2 bases; junction bases not matched to a gene: 2. CDR3 DNA sequence: TGTGCCAGCAGCTTGGGAAGCGGGAGGCAAGAGACCCAGTACTTC. The encoded protein is CASSLGSGRQETQYF.

A single count supports this clone. The chain links TRBV30 to TRBJ1-1, with D possibly matching TRBD1 (5 bases). V was trimmed by 7 bases and J by 10 bases, leaving 16 bases between them. From germline, CDR1 is GTSNPN and CDR2 SVGIG (reference sequence). This CDR3 region has 11 residues. The CDR3, as DNA: TGTGCCTTATACTTGGGGGTAATAGCTTTCTTT. Residues: CALYLGVIAFF.